The clone carrying this T cell receptor (beta chain) was seen repeatedly, ten times or more. Its antigen is as yet unknown. V was cut by 7 bases and J by 7 bases, with 20 bases left in between. The CDR3 runs to 16 residues. Amplification of TCR beta CDR3 regions used RNA as the template. HTBI primers were used for first-round RT-PCR of the TCR CDR3. MiXCR, applied by TCRdb to the multiplex PCR reads, yields one record per CDR3 protein. The table lists almost 600,000 distinct CDR3 sequences, 35% to 55% of them singletons. The sample originates from a study of T cells in Graves' hyperthyroidism and ophthalmopathy. Broader study findings: Among thyroid clonotypes expanded above 0.001, most also appeared in blood. Ophthalmopathy stood apart from stable hyperthyroidism in a 13 V-J model.

Patients aged 18 to 65 had newly diagnosed hyperthyroidism of under 2 months' duration. Pregnant or lactating patients were excluded, as were those with uncontrolled infection or other autoimmune disease. The sequenced material came from peripheral blood or thyroid tissue (not recorded which). The receptor comes from a woman younger than 35 with Graves' hyperthyroidism. The J gene is TRBJ1-6, the V gene TRBV12-3 or TRBV12-4, with unresolved D. The CDR3 sequence: CASTSLFPRSNSPLHF. CDR3 DNA sequence: TGTGCCAGCACCTCTCTCTTTCCTAGGTCGAATTCACCCCTCCACTTT.